A single sample is the source of the 17 T cell receptor beta chains below, sequenced in a study of blood T cell repertoires in COVID-19. This table comes from immunoSEQ multiplex PCR, and its TCRdb copy is limited to in-frame clones, with some not included. The profile shows a few hundred thousand clones, 80% to 90% of them singletons. The sequencing sample was made of PBMCs or T cells enriched from blood (not recorded which). Every receptor here comes from a woman in her forties or fifties who had recovered from COVID-19.

The chain combines TRBV12-5 with TRBJ1-1; TRBD1 might be the D (6 bases). The germline CDR1 and CDR2 sequences are LGHNT and FRNRAP. Trimming took 2 bases from V and 0 from J, leaving 10 bases between them. The CDR3 is 15 amino acids. The CDR3 protein is CASGLSRGLNTEAFF. In DNA form, the CDR3 reads TGTGCTAGTGGTTTGTCTAGGGGGTTGAACACTGAAGCTTTCTTT.

The CDR3 region is CASRLTSGSSYNEQFF. The CDR3 DNA is TGCGCCAGCAGACTTACTAGCGGTAGCTCCTACAATGAGCAGTTCTTC. The chain joins TRBV5-1 to TRBJ2-1; 8 positions agree with TRBD2. Germline V gene lookup returns CDR1 SGHRS and CDR2 YFSETQ. With 5 bases clipped from V and 0 bases from J, the junction kept 7 bases outside the gene matches. The length of the CDR3 is 16 residues.

This clone came up once. The V and J genes are TRBV6-5 and TRBJ2-2; 10 bases align to TRBD2. The CDR3 is 14 residues long. V was clipped by 11 bases and J by 6 bases; unmatched bases: 9. CDR1 and CDR2 from the germline V gene are MNHEY and SVGAGI. The CDR3 loop reads CAGYSGRWAGELFF. The CDR3 nucleotides read TGTGCCGGCTATAGCGGGAGGTGGGCCGGGGAGCTGTTTTTT.

CDR3 DNA sequence: TGTGCCAGCAGCCCCTGGACAGGGAACTACGAGCAGTACTTC. It yields the protein CASSPWTGNYEQYF. This sequence joins TRBV3-1 (or the pseudogene TRBV3-2) and TRBJ2-7; 8 bases match TRBD1. Germline V gene sequence: CDR1 LGHDT, CDR2 YNNKEL (reference sequence). The CDR3 extends over 14 amino acids. V was pared by 4 bases and J by 3 bases, with 5 bases of the junction left unmatched.

The count of this clone is one. This sequence joins TRBV12-5 and TRBJ1-5; 11 bases match TRBD1. CDR3 size: 17 residues. Trimming removed 3 bases from V and 3 bases from J; junction bases left unmatched: 7. Germline assignment: CDR1 LGHNT and CDR2 FRNRAP. CDR3 bases: TGTGCTAGTGGTTTACTGGACAGGGGGCGTCCCAATCAGCCCCAGCATTTT. Translated: CASGLLDRGRPNQPQHF. Drawing the rest from reference TRBV12-5 and TRBJ1-5, the complete variable domain is DARVTQTPRHKVTEMGQEVTMRCQPILGHNTVFWYRQTMMQGLELLAYFRNRAPLDDSGMPKDRFSAEMPDATLATLKIQPSEPRDSAVYFCASGLLDRGRPNQPQHFGDGTRLSIL.

Concerning this clone: In the same sample, other DNA sequences code for this CDR3. The J gene is TRBJ2-1, the V gene TRBV30; D remains unclear. Germline V gene sequence: CDR1 GTSNPN, CDR2 SVGIG (reference sequence). The V end was cut by 1 base, the J end by 4 bases, with 5 bases between. The CDR3 totals 12 residues. The CDR3 DNA follows: TGTGCCTGGAGTGGGGCGTACAATGAGCAGTTCTTC. Protein: CAWSGAYNEQFF.

The J gene is TRBJ2-6, the V gene TRBV27, with D hard to call. Germline loops: CDR1 MNHEY, CDR2 SMNVEV (reference sequence). The ends were cut back, 3 bases at V and 0 bases at J, with 6 bases in the middle. The CDR3 consists of 15 residues. The CDR3: CASSFVLSGANVLTF. DNA of the CDR3: TGTGCCAGCAGTTTTGTTCTCTCTGGGGCCAACGTCCTGACTTTC.

This clone was recorded only once. The chain links TRBV27 to TRBJ2-7; tentatively, D is TRBD2 (5 bases). Trimming stripped 6 bases from V and 0 bases from J, with 9 bases between. Per germline, CDR1 MNHEY and CDR2 SMNVEV (reference sequence). The CDR3 runs 13 residues. The CDR3 reads CASRGGSSYEQYF. CDR3 DNA: TGTGCCAGCAGGGGTGGGAGCTCCTACGAGCAGTACTTC.

This clone was seen a single time. This chain connects TRBV2 to TRBJ2-7, with D perhaps matching TRBD2 (6 bases). The CDR3 runs 14 residues. The V end lost 6 bases, the J end lost 3 bases, and 15 bases lay between the germline ends. Germline CDR1 is SNHLY and CDR2 is FYNNEI. Here the CDR3 reads CASRAMEGIYEQYF. The CDR3 nucleotides read TGTGCCAGCAGAGCAATGGAGGGGATCTACGAGCAGTACTTC.

The rearrangement links TRBV5-4 to TRBJ2-2, with 8 bases that match TRBD2. The germline gives CDR1 SGHNT, CDR2 YYREEE (reference sequence). The CDR3 has 16 residues. V shed 4 bases, J shed 7 bases, and the junction held 12 bases outside the gene matches. The CDR3 loop reads CASSRGSSGKVGELFF. CDR3 sequence (DNA): TGTGCCAGCAGCCGCGGAAGTAGCGGGAAGGTCGGGGAGCTGTTTTTT.

The rearrangement uses TRBV12-2 and TRBJ1-6; the table gives TRBD1 as D, unverified against the DNA. TRBV12-2 is tagged as a pseudogene. This CDR3 contains 16 residues. The CDR3 nucleotides are TGTGCAAGTCGCCCCCGAACACAGGGAAGGAATTCACCCCTCCACTTT. This sequence encodes CASRPRTQGRNSPLHF.

This clone was seen a single time. CDR3 in amino acids: CASSQDLRPGQGGWEQYF. The DNA for the CDR3 is TGTGCCAGCAGCCAAGACTTAAGACCGGGACAGGGGGGATGGGAGCAGTACTTC. The gene calls are TRBV4-2 and TRBJ2-7, with 11 bases identical to TRBD1. This CDR3 contains 18 residues. CDR1 and CDR2 (germline): LGHNA, YNFKEQ. Losses at the gene ends were 0 bases for V and 7 bases for J; bases not matched to a gene: 14.

The genes are TRBV6-5 and TRBJ2-7, with 7 positions matching TRBD1. The germline gives CDR1 MNHEY, CDR2 SVGAGI. V lost 5 bases and J lost 9; bases outside the gene matches: 7. This CDR3 region has 12 residues. CDR3 residues: CASSPRQGGQYF. The CDR3 DNA follows: TGTGCCAGCAGTCCACGACAGGGCGGGCAGTACTTC.

The chain is built from TRBV5-8 and TRBJ2-1; TRBD1 matches at 12 bases. The trim removed 2 bases at V and 7 bases at J, leaving 7 bases unmatched. In germline, CDR1 is SGHTS, CDR2 YDEGEE. CDR3 length equals 16 residues. The CDR3 nucleotides are TGTGCCAGCAGCTTTCCGGGACAGGGGGCTGGAAATGAGCAGTTCTTC. Protein: CASSFPGQGAGNEQFF.

V is TRBV4-1 and J is TRBJ1-1; D is perhaps TRBD1 (6 bases). V was shortened by 0 bases and J by 5 bases, with 22 bases between the two germline ends. Germline V lookup: CDR1 MGHRA, CDR2 YSYEKL. The CDR3 consists of 18 residues. CDR3 residues: CASSQDVGNRALGTEAFF. The CDR3 DNA reads as TGCGCCAGCAGCCAAGATGTTGGGAACAGGGCGCTGGGGACTGAAGCTTTCTTT.

This clone was seen a single time. The V and J genes are TRBV2 and TRBJ2-3; TRBD2 agrees at 8 bases. CDR3 length: 15 residues. Trimming removed 7 bases from V and 5 bases from J; junction bases left unmatched: 11. Germline V gene data show CDR1 as SNHLY and CDR2 as FYNNEI. The chain's CDR3 is CASNGLAGFGDTQYF. In nucleotides, the CDR3 is TGTGCCAGCAACGGCCTAGCGGGTTTTGGAGATACGCAGTATTTT.

The rearrangement joins TRBV29-1 to TRBJ1-1; D is uncertain. This CDR3 contains 15 residues. Trimming shortened V by 0 bases and J by 1 base, and 12 bases separated the two germline ends. The germline gives CDR1 SQVTM, CDR2 ANQGSEA. This chain's CDR3 is CSVEDRGIGNTEAFF. CDR3 nucleotides: TGCAGCGTTGAAGATCGGGGAATAGGGAACACTGAAGCTTTCTTT. Variable domain in full (rest from reference TRBV29-1 and TRBJ1-1): SAVISQKPSRDICQRGTSLTIQCQVDSQVTMMFWYRQQPGQSLTLIATANQGSEATYESGFVIDKFPISRPNLTFSTLTVSNMSPEDSSIYLCSVEDRGIGNTEAFFGQGTRLTVV.